This is a list of T cell receptor beta chains from one sample in a study of T cells in localized non-small cell lung cancer. Sequencing was performed with immunoSEQ multiplex PCR; in TCRdb, only in-frame clones are kept and a portion is missing. The repertoire holds about 25,000 clones, with approximately 89% as singletons. The sequences come from peripheral blood mononuclear cells, collected before any cancer treatment. The source is a woman between 35 and 75 years old with stage III lung adenocarcinoma. CDR3s include the opening cysteine and the closing phenylalanine or tryptophan.

TRBJ2-3,TRBV4-1,CASSQGWAGGGTDTQYF
TRBJ2-3,TRBV18,CASSPAGAPTDTQYF
TRBJ2-4,TRBV19,CASSIEVGLAKNIQYF
TRBJ2-2,TRBV5-4,CASTLATSPANTGELFF
TRBJ2-5,TRBV27,CASKSTGTGLYQETQYF
TRBJ1-5,TRBV18,CASSPQMTGNGNQPQHF
TRBJ1-2,TRBV13,CASSLFRADGYTF
TRBJ2-7,TRBV19,CASSIFRLAGGRSYEQYF
TRBJ2-3,TRBV6-1,CASSAGDTQYF
TRBJ2-7,TRBV6-6,CASRTPGQGYYEQYF
TRBJ2-4,TRBV7-2,CASSPPRGGANIQYF
TRBJ1-4,TRBV4-1,CASSQVRGRREKLFF
TRBJ1-2,TRBV29-1,CSALLSGQGTVYGYTF
TRBJ1-6,TRBV7-2,CASSRTGQLYNSPLHF
TRBJ2-1,TRBV5-1,CASSLSGLAGGNEQFF
TRBJ2-5,TRBV7-6,CASSVRGGQETQYF
TRBJ2-7,TRBV19,CASSIARGLGTYEQYF
TRBJ2-7,TRBV6-5,CASSTTGGLYEQYF
TRBJ1-4,TRBV4-2,CASSQWSRDAFVGGEKLFF
TRBJ2-1,TRBV29-1,CSVIDRITPYNEQFF
TRBJ2-2,TRBV9,CASSVTGHTGELFF
TRBJ2-1,TRBV7-8,CASSTSLSGSSYNEQFF
TRBJ2-3,TRBV7-3,CASSLTGADTQYF
TRBJ2-3,TRBV5-1,CASSLWGATSDTQYF
TRBJ2-3,TRBV2,CASSPGLPSTDTQYF
TRBJ2-2,TRBV2,CASSDRLAGTGELFF
TRBJ1-2,TRBV30,CAWEQKASNYGYTF
TRBJ2-1,TRBV10-3,CAISSRAGNEQFF